Presented here are 21 T cell receptor beta chains from one specimen sequenced in a study of shared clonotypes between healthy human individuals. Sequencing was performed with immunoSEQ multiplex PCR; in TCRdb, only in-frame clones are kept and a portion is missing. Of about 1.9 million clones listed, roughly 95% are singletons. Naive CD8 isolation took CD45RO-negative cells positively selected for CCR7 and excluded terminally differentiated effector memory CD45RA+ cells. Material: naive CD8+ T cells from PBMCs. These receptors all come from a man between 18 and 35 years old in good health. Some clones in this sample may be carry-over from other donors' samples.

This chain connects TRBV5-6 to TRBJ1-1, with 7 bases lining up with TRBD1. The CDR3 length is 14 residues. V was pared by 1 base and J by 8 bases, with 8 bases of the junction left unmatched. Germline CDR1 and CDR2: SGHDT and YYEEEE. CDR3 residues: CASSLSDRPPEAFF. The CDR3, as DNA: TGTGCCAGCAGCTTGTCGGACAGGCCGCCGGAAGCTTTCTTT.

This clone was observed a handful of times. This chain joins TRBV2 and TRBJ2-1, with 8 bases lining up with TRBD2. V trimming: 1 base; J trimming: 5 bases; junction bases outside the gene matches: 4. The germline V gene encodes CDR1 SNHLY and CDR2 FYNNEI. The CDR3 has 15 residues. CDR3 nucleotide sequence: TGTGCCAGCAGTGAAGGGACTAGCAGACACAATGAGCAGTTCTTC. Its translation is CASSEGTSRHNEQFF.

This clone was found once. The J gene is TRBJ2-7, the V gene TRBV30, with 8 positions matching TRBD1. Trimming at V came to 0 bases and at J to 2 bases, leaving 3 bases not matched to a gene. CDR1 and CDR2 (germline): GTSNPN, SVGIG (reference sequence). The CDR3 spans 14 residues. The CDR3 region has the DNA TGTGCCTGGAGTGTAAGGACAGGGCCCTACGAGCAGTACTTC. It specifies CAWSVRTGPYEQYF.

The V gene is TRBV9, the J gene TRBJ2-2, with D unclear. Germline V gene data show CDR1 as SGDLS and CDR2 as YYNGEE. V lost 0 bases and J lost 3, with 12 bases in between. This CDR3 contains 16 residues. The CDR3 is CASSVGSRYYTGELFF. CDR3 DNA sequence: TGTGCCAGCAGCGTAGGAAGTAGGTATTACACCGGGGAGCTGTTTTTT.

Concerning this clone: At one end the junction does not follow the germline gene, possibly because of a read error. This chain connects TRBV19 to TRBJ1-1; possibly TRBD1 for D (5 bases). CDR1 is LNHDA, CDR2 SQIVND, per germline (reference sequence). The CDR3 has 12 residues. CDR3 protein: CASSLRGPSILF. CDR3 sequence (DNA): TGTGCCAGTAGCCTTAGGGGACCATCTATTCTGTTT.

The chain joins TRBV18 to TRBJ2-2; the D is unclear. This CDR3 spans 13 amino acids. Germline CDR1 KGHSH, CDR2 LQKENI. The V end was cut by 0 bases, the J end by 6 bases, with 5 bases between. CDR3 sequence reads: CASSPPRAGELFF. For the CDR3, the DNA is TGTGCCAGCTCACCACCGAGAGCCGGGGAGCTGTTTTTT.

The genes are TRBV11-2 and TRBJ2-5; D is undetermined. With 2 bases removed from V and 1 base from J, the gap between germline ends came to 23 bases. CDR1 is SGHAT and CDR2 is FQNNGV in the germline V gene. There are 19 residues in the CDR3. DNA of the CDR3: TGTGCCAGCAGCTTAACGATAGCAGGTCGGCAGAAGCGCCAAGAGACCCAGTACTTC. This gives the protein CASSLTIAGRQKRQETQYF.

The chain combines TRBV7-6 with TRBJ2-1; TRBD2 matches at 9 bases. Per the germline V gene, CDR1 is SGHVS and CDR2 is FNYEAQ. Trimming at V came to 1 base and at J to 5 bases, leaving 3 bases not matched to a gene. The CDR3 length is 15 residues. CDR3 loop: CASSLEIAGDNEQFF. The CDR3 nucleotides are TGTGCCAGCAGCTTAGAAATAGCGGGGGACAATGAGCAGTTCTTC.

J is TRBJ2-5 and V is TRBV11-2; D is unresolved. The V and J ends lost 3 bases and 5 bases respectively, with 7 bases between them. In germline, CDR1 is SGHAT, CDR2 FQNNGV. This CDR3 comprises 12 residues. The CDR3 sequence: CASSFRVETQYF. CDR3 in DNA: TGTGCCAGCAGCTTTCGGGTGGAGACCCAGTACTTC.

The V and J genes are TRBV7-9 and TRBJ1-1; D gene uncertain. CDR3 length equals 14 residues. Germline V gene lookup returns CDR1 SEHNR and CDR2 FQNEAQ (reference sequence). V shed 0 bases and J shed 10 bases, with 15 bases lying between them. This chain's CDR3 is CASSLATDVGSAFF. In DNA, the CDR3 is TGTGCCAGCAGCTTAGCTACGGATGTTGGGTCAGCTTTCTTT.

The V call is TRBV6-5, the J call TRBJ2-7; D not resolved. V was cut by 8 bases and J by 2 bases, with 10 bases left in between. This CDR3 has 12 amino acids. Germline loops: CDR1 MNHEY, CDR2 SVGAGI. The DNA for the CDR3 is TGTGCCAGCTCGTTAAACGCCTACGAGCAGTACTTC. It yields the protein CASSLNAYEQYF.

This sequence joins TRBV7-6 and TRBJ1-4, with TRBD1 matching over 11 bases. J was trimmed by 8 bases and V by 2 bases; bases with no gene match: 7. Germline assignment: CDR1 SGHVS and CDR2 FNYEAQ. The CDR3 has 16 residues. CDR3 bases: TGTGCCAGCAGCTTAAAGTCCCGGACAGGGGGCGAAAAACTGTTTTTT. This codes for CASSLKSRTGGEKLFF. The whole variable domain, remainder taken from reference TRBV7-6 and TRBJ1-4, is GAGVSQSPRYKVTKRGQDVALRCDPISGHVSLYWYRQALGQGPEFLTYFNYEAQQDKSGLPNDRFSAERPEGSISTLTIQRTEQRDSAMYRCASSLKSRTGGEKLFFGSGTQLSVL.

This clone was counted only a few times. The CDR3 DNA sequence: TGTGCCAGCAGCTTAGGTAGTTTCGAGCAGTACTTC. Its translation is CASSLGSFEQYF. The chain uses TRBV7-9 and TRBJ2-7, with D unclear. CDR3 length equals 12 residues. Trimming stripped 1 base from V and 6 bases from J, with 7 bases between. Germline CDR1 is SEHNR and CDR2 is FQNEAQ (reference sequence).

As to this clone: The same CDR3 arises from other DNA sequences in this sample as well. The chain has TRBV5-4 and TRBJ2-2, with 12 bases fitting TRBD2. Per the germline V gene, CDR1 is SGHNT and CDR2 is YYREEE (reference sequence). Unmatched junction bases numbered 5, after V lost 5 bases and J lost 0 bases. The CDR3 is 17 residues long. CDR3 amino acids: CASSSGLAGANTGELFF. CDR3 sequence (DNA): TGTGCCAGCAGTTCGGGACTAGCGGGCGCGAACACCGGGGAGCTGTTTTTT.

This clone has a handful of counts. The rearrangement links TRBV7-9 to TRBJ1-1, with no clear D. Germline V gene sequence: CDR1 SEHNR, CDR2 FQNEAQ (reference sequence). The CDR3 runs 14 residues. With 5 bases removed from V and 0 bases from J, the gap between germline ends came to 10 bases. CDR3 coding DNA: TGTGCCAGCAGCCCCCGGGAGATGAACACTGAAGCTTTCTTT. Its translation: CASSPREMNTEAFF.

The chain uses TRBV27 and TRBJ2-3; a weak D match, TRBD2 (6 bases). The V gene lost 6 bases and the J gene lost 5 bases, with 24 bases spanning the gap. CDR1 and CDR2 from the germline V gene are MNHEY and SMNVEV (reference sequence). The CDR3 has 17 residues. CDR3 loop: CASSIPQIGGSVDTQYF. CDR3 coding DNA: TGTGCCAGCAGCATCCCGCAGATTGGGGGGTCGGTAGATACGCAGTATTTT.

The chain is built from TRBV7-2 and TRBJ1-3, with 7 bases that match TRBD1. V shed 1 base, J shed 1 base, and the junction held 10 bases outside the gene matches. Germline values: CDR1 SGHTA, CDR2 FQGNSA. The CDR3 extends over 18 amino acids. The CDR3 nucleotides read TGTGCCAGCAGCTTAGAGACCACAGGGGCCGTTTCTGGAAACACCATATATTTT. Translating gives CASSLETTGAVSGNTIYF.

On this clone itself: The sample holds other DNA sequences that translate to the same CDR3. J is TRBJ2-7 and V is TRBV27, with D unclear. With 5 bases removed from V and 3 bases from J, the gap between germline ends came to 11 bases. CDR1 and CDR2 (germline): MNHEY, SMNVEV (reference sequence). This CDR3 contains 13 residues. The CDR3 nucleotides are TGTGCCAGCAGTCCACTCGCCAGCTACGAGCAGTACTTC. Encoded protein: CASSPLASYEQYF.

The rearrangement links TRBV7-9 to TRBJ1-2; 9 bases are a match to TRBD1. The length of the CDR3 is 14 residues. CDR1 is SEHNR and CDR2 is FQNEAQ in the germline V gene (reference sequence). V lost 4 bases and J lost 4; bases outside the gene matches: 4. In nucleotides, the CDR3 is TGTGCCAGCAGCTCTTCGGGACAGGGCTATGGCTACACCTTC. Translated: CASSSSGQGYGYTF.

The chain combines TRBV6-5 with TRBJ2-7; 8 bases are shared with TRBD1. Germline V gives CDR1 MNHEY, CDR2 SVGAGI. J was trimmed by 2 bases and V by 4 bases; bases with no gene match: 1. This CDR3 contains 13 residues. This chain's CDR3 is CASSWDRTYEQYF. The CDR3 nucleotides are TGTGCCAGCAGTTGGGACAGGACCTACGAGCAGTACTTC.

As for this clone: This sample includes further DNA sequences coding for the same CDR3. The J gene is TRBJ1-1, the V gene TRBV30; a weak D match, TRBD1 (5 bases). V lost 0 bases, J lost 4 bases, and 9 bases lay in between. CDR3 length equals 13 residues. CDR1 GTSNPN and CDR2 SVGIG come from the germline V gene (reference sequence). The CDR3 region is CAWSVVRGTEAFF. The CDR3, as DNA: TGTGCCTGGAGTGTAGTAAGGGGCACTGAAGCTTTCTTT.